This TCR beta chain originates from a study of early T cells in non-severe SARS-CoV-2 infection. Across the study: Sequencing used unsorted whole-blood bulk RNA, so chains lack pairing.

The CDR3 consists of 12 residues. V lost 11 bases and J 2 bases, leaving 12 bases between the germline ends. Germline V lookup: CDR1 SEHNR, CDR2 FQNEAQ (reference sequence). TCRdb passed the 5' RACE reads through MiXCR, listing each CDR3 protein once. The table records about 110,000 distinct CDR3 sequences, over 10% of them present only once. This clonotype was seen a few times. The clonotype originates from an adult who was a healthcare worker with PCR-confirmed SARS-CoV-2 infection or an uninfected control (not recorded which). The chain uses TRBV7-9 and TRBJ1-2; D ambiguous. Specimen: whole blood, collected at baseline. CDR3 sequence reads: CAGVSGNYGYTF. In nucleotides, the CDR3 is TGTGCCGGCGTTTCGGGGAACTATGGCTACACCTTC.